This TCR beta chain was sequenced during a study of blood T cell repertoires in COVID-19. At the level of the study: Samples taken during acute and convalescent COVID-19 were collected in the United States, Italy and Spain. PBMCs, B-cell-depleted T cells, or T cells provided the cDNA or gDNA that made up the material.

Germline-derived CDR1 and CDR2 are SGHRS and YFSETQ. Trimming took off 0 bases at V and 1 base at J, with 7 bases between the two ends. CDR3 length: 14 amino acids. Sequencing was performed with immunoSEQ multiplex PCR; in TCRdb, only in-frame clones are kept and a portion is missing. Among under 95,000 clones, less than 90% were seen once, and the ten largest hold approximately 10%. The sequence derives from a human donor in a cohort sampled during active COVID-19. The rearrangement links TRBV5-1 to TRBJ1-1; no clear D gene. The sequenced material came from peripheral blood. The CDR3 DNA sequence: TGCGCCAGCAGCTTGGAATCTTGGAACACTGAAGCTTTCTTT. Its translation is CASSLESWNTEAFF.